This paragraph reports one TCR beta chain. TCRdb itself ran the RT-PCR reads through MiXCR, one entry per CDR3 protein. The sample includes about 700,000 distinct CDR3 sequences, approximately 15% of them seen just once. The CDR3 runs 16 residues. V was trimmed by 2 bases and J by 8 bases, leaving 20 bases between them. The germline V gene encodes CDR1 SGHRS and CDR2 YFSETQ. The chain recombines TRBV5-1 with TRBJ2-4, with D possibly matching TRBD1 (6 bases). Sequencing input: memory CD4+ T cells from blood. This clonotype was sampled from a female donor in good health, serving as a healthy control. CDR3 DNA: TGCGCCAGCAGCTTTACGAGGGACAACTATAGGGACATTCAGTACTTC. Translated: CASSFTRDNYRDIQYF.